One sample yielded the 18 T cell receptor beta chains listed below, sequenced in a study of identical twins. TCRdb itself ran the 5' RACE reads through MiXCR, one entry per CDR3 protein. The sample shows roughly 770,000 distinct CDR3 sequences, around a sixth of them seen only once. These data also featured in a second study, about T cells expressing NK-cell markers.

Sequencing was performed on PBMCs. The origin of the receptors is a woman between 18 and 30 years old in good health.

This clonotype was detected only a few times. The rearrangement links TRBV12-3 or TRBV12-4 to TRBJ2-2; D possibly corresponds to TRBD1 (6 bases). V shed 6 bases and J shed 7 bases, with 21 bases lying between them. The CDR3 runs to 16 residues. Written as DNA, the CDR3 is TGTGCCAGCAGCCTCTACGCAGGGGTAGTTCTCGGGGAGCTGTTTTTT. Protein: CASSLYAGVVLGELFF.

The chain joins TRBV15 to TRBJ2-6, with TRBD1 as a possible D gene (5 bases). The germline CDR1 and CDR2 sequences are LNHNV and YYDKDF (reference sequence). The CDR3 contains 12 residues. Trimming took off 9 bases at V and 2 bases at J, with 5 bases between the two ends. CDR3 in amino acids: CATGAGANVLTF. DNA of the CDR3: TGTGCCACAGGGGCTGGGGCCAACGTCCTGACTTTC.

This clonotype has at least ten counts. The CDR3 DNA reads as TGTGCCAGCAGCCTGCAATTCGAGCAGTACTTC. This gives the protein CASSLQFEQYF. The chain recombines TRBV7-9 with TRBJ2-7; D call uncertain. This CDR3 has 11 residues. The V gene lost 5 bases and the J gene lost 6 bases, with 8 bases spanning the gap. The V gene's germline CDR1 is SEHNR and CDR2 FQNEAQ (reference sequence). The whole variable domain, filled in from reference TRBV7-9 and TRBJ2-7, reads DTGVSQNPRHKITKRGQNVTFRCDPISEHNRLYWYRQTLGQGPEFLTYFQNEAQLEKSRLLSDRFSAERPKGSFSTLEIQRTEQGDSAMYLCASSLQFEQYFGPGTRLTVT.

The chain employs TRBV29-1 and TRBJ2-1, with TRBD2 matching 9 bases. The CDR3 is 11 residues long. V dropped 6 bases and J dropped 6; count of bases not matched to a gene: 0. The germline gives CDR1 SQVTM, CDR2 ANQGSEA. CDR3 residues: CSVTSGNEQFF. Here the CDR3 DNA reads TGCAGCGTGACTAGCGGCAATGAGCAGTTCTTC.

In this sample, this clonotype turned up a few times. V is TRBV12-3 or TRBV12-4 and J is TRBJ2-3, with TRBD1 matching over 9 bases. This CDR3 is built from 14 residues. V shed 4 bases and J 4 bases; nucleotides not matched to a gene: 3. CDR3 sequence (DNA): TGTGCCAGCAGTTGGACAGGGGTGCCAGATACGCAGTATTTT. Encoded protein: CASSWTGVPDTQYF.

This chain uses TRBV5-6 with TRBJ2-5; no reliable D call. Trimming removed 2 bases at V and 2 bases at J, with 10 bases between. CDR1 SGHDT and CDR2 YYEEEE come from the germline V gene. The CDR3 is made up of 14 amino acids. CDR3 DNA: TGTGCCAGCAGCTTTCCAAGAAGACAAGAGACCCAGTACTTC. Translation: CASSFPRRQETQYF.

The chain joins TRBV12-3 or TRBV12-4 to TRBJ1-2; TRBD1 matches 8 bases. The V gene end was trimmed by 6 bases and the J gene end by 5 bases; junction bases not matched to a gene: 11. The length of the CDR3 is 15 residues. The CDR3 region is CASSRRQGTGYGYTF. The CDR3 DNA follows: TGTGCCAGCAGCCGAAGACAGGGGACTGGGTATGGCTACACCTTC.

The V and J genes are TRBV5-1 and TRBJ2-1; TRBD2 might be the D (6 bases). The length of the CDR3 is 12 residues. V lost 0 bases and J 13 bases, leaving 11 bases between the germline ends. The germline V gene encodes CDR1 SGHRS and CDR2 YFSETQ. Written as DNA, the CDR3 is TGCGCCAGCAGCTTGGAACTAGCTCCCCAGTTCTTC. This gives the protein CASSLELAPQFF. The whole variable domain, remainder taken from reference TRBV5-1 and TRBJ2-1, is KAGVTQTPRYLIKTRGQQVTLSCSPISGHRSVSWYQQTPGQGLQFLFEYFSETQRNKGNFPGRFSGRQFSNSRSEMNVSTLELGDSALYLCASSLELAPQFFGPGTRLTVL.

V usage is TRBV7-2 and J usage is TRBJ2-5; 8 bases map to TRBD1. CDR3 length equals 15 residues. Germline CDR1 reads SGHTA; CDR2 reads FQGNSA. V lost 0 bases, J lost 6 bases, and 6 bases stayed unmatched. CDR3 sequence: CASSLAGQGLKTQYF. The CDR3 nucleotides read TGTGCCAGCAGCTTAGCCGGACAGGGACTGAAGACCCAGTACTTC.

This clonotype occurred a few times. J is TRBJ1-1 and V is TRBV10-3; perhaps TRBD1 as D (5 bases). V lost 7 bases and J lost 6, with 15 bases in between. CDR3 length: 13 amino acids. Germline CDR1 and CDR2: ENHRY and SYGVKD. The CDR3 sequence: CAITPTGSAEAFF. The CDR3 DNA reads TGTGCCATCACCCCTACAGGATCCGCTGAAGCTTTCTTT.

The chain has TRBV2 and TRBJ2-7; 8 positions agree with TRBD2. The V gene's germline CDR1 is SNHLY and CDR2 FYNNEI. V was pared by 6 bases and J by 2 bases, with 6 bases of the junction left unmatched. CDR3 length equals 14 residues. The CDR3 is CASRPGLVTYEQYF. The CDR3 nucleotides are TGTGCCAGCAGACCGGGACTAGTAACCTACGAGCAGTACTTC. Together with reference TRBV2 and TRBJ2-7, the CDR3 gives the full variable domain: EPEVTQTPSHQVTQMGQEVILRCVPISNHLYFYWYRQILGQKVEFLVSFYNNEISEKSEIFDDQFSVERPDGSNFTLKIRSTKLEDSAMYFCASRPGLVTYEQYFGPGTRLTVT.

This clonotype was seen a handful of times. The chain is built from TRBV7-9 and TRBJ2-3, with a possible D match to TRBD1 (5 bases). Per the germline V gene, CDR1 is SEHNR and CDR2 is FQNEAQ (reference sequence). V was pared by 5 bases and J by 2 bases, with 14 bases between. CDR3 length: 15 residues. The CDR3 coding sequence is TGTGCCAGCAGCCCTCCCAGGGCTACCACAGATACGCAGTATTTT. This sequence encodes CASSPPRATTDTQYF.

The V gene is TRBV27, the J gene TRBJ2-1; D may be TRBD2 (6 bases). Germline assignment: CDR1 MNHEY and CDR2 SMNVEV (reference sequence). This CDR3 region has 13 residues. Trimming took 2 bases from V and 12 from J, leaving 14 bases between them. The CDR3 region has the DNA TGTGCCAGCAGTTTAGCCGGGAGCGAATGGCAGTTCTTC. Its protein product is CASSLAGSEWQFF.

This clonotype was counted between two and nine times. This rearrangement joins TRBV12-3 or TRBV12-4 to TRBJ2-2; 8 bases agree with TRBD2. The ends lost 5 bases at V and 4 bases at J; junction bases unmatched: 9. The CDR3 contains 16 residues. The CDR3 loop reads CASSPRGGAITGELFF. In nucleotides, the CDR3 is TGTGCCAGCAGTCCCCGGGGGGGGGCAATCACCGGGGAGCTGTTTTTT.

The genes are TRBV13 and TRBJ2-5, with a possible D match to TRBD2 (6 bases). The CDR3 contains 15 residues. The V end lost 3 bases, the J end lost 4 bases, and 15 bases lay between the germline ends. The germline CDR1 and CDR2 sequences are PRHDT and FYEKMQ (reference sequence). The CDR3 reads CASSFRDSDLETQYF. In nucleotides, the CDR3 is TGTGCCAGCAGCTTCCGGGACTCGGATTTAGAGACCCAGTACTTC.

In this sample, this clonotype turned up a few times. The rearrangement joins TRBV9 to TRBJ2-5, with a possible D match to TRBD1 (5 bases). CDR1 SGDLS and CDR2 YYNGEE come from the germline V gene. The CDR3 extends over 16 amino acids. The V gene lost 3 bases and the J gene lost 1 base, with 16 bases spanning the gap. CDR3: CASSATLTVTQETQYF. As DNA, the CDR3 is TGTGCCAGCAGCGCCACCTTGACAGTAACCCAAGAGACCCAGTACTTC.

A few counts support this clonotype. The chain joins TRBV5-1 to TRBJ2-1; 7 bases are shared with TRBD2. The V segment lost 2 bases and the J segment 15 bases; nucleotides outside the gene matches: 8. This CDR3 is built from 12 residues. Germline loops: CDR1 SGHRS, CDR2 YFSETQ. This CDR3 reads CASSLETSRRFF. CDR3 in DNA: TGCGCCAGCAGCTTAGAGACTAGCAGAAGGTTCTTC. The full variable domain, its missing parts supplied by reference TRBV5-1 and TRBJ2-1, is KAGVTQTPRYLIKTRGQQVTLSCSPISGHRSVSWYQQTPGQGLQFLFEYFSETQRNKGNFPGRFSGRQFSNSRSEMNVSTLELGDSALYLCASSLETSRRFFGPGTRLTVL.

The rearrangement joins TRBV6-1 to TRBJ1-2; 7 bases are shared with TRBD1. CDR3 size: 14 residues. CDR1 and CDR2 from the germline V gene are MNHNS and SASEGT. Trimming cost V 5 bases and J 2 bases; bases outside gene matches: 5. CDR3 sequence (DNA): TGTGCCAGCAGTCCAGGGGGGAAAAACTATGGCTACACCTTC. The encoded protein is CASSPGGKNYGYTF.